A selection of T cell receptor beta chains follows, all from one sample in a study of CD8+CD57+ T cells in acquired aplastic anemia. TCRdb re-analysed the reads in MiXCR, keeping a single row per CDR3 protein. The sample comprises around 200,000 distinct CDR3 sequences, 45% to 60% of which are singletons, and 10% to 15% rests with the top ten. The sequencing input was sorted CD4+, CD8+, or CD8+CD57+ T cells (not recorded which) from PBMCs. The receptors were sampled from a human donor with aplastic anemia. Both conserved end residues are part of each CDR3. D genes are given only for firm matches. Size is stated for part of the rows, as once, few or many counts, or as a class when the clone is expanded.

abundance: -; j_gene: TRBJ2-6; v_gene: TRBV27; d_gene: -; CDR3nt: TGTGCCAGCAGTTCGGGGCGGCAGGCTGGGGCCAACGTCCTGACTTTC; CDR3aa: CASSSGRQAGANVLTF
abundance: -; j_gene: TRBJ2-7; v_gene: TRBV11-2; d_gene: TRBD2; CDR3nt: TGTGCCAGCAGCTTGGATGCTAGCGGGAGAGATTACGAGCAGTACTTC; CDR3aa: CASSLDASGRDYEQYF
abundance: many; j_gene: TRBJ1-1; v_gene: TRBV5-1; d_gene: TRBD1; CDR3nt: TGCGCCAGCAGCTTGGTACAGGGGCGGGGGACTGAAGCTTTCTTT; CDR3aa: CASSLVQGRGTEAFF
abundance: -; j_gene: TRBJ2-3; v_gene: TRBV3-1; d_gene: -; CDR3nt: TGTGCCAGCAGCCGCCAGGGGGGGCCAAGCACAGATACGCAGTATTTT; CDR3aa: CASSRQGGPSTDTQYF
abundance: -; j_gene: TRBJ2-1; v_gene: TRBV29-1; d_gene: -; CDR3nt: TGCAGCGTCGACCCGGGATGGGGAGGCCTCGAGCAGTTCTTC; CDR3aa: CSVDPGWGGLEQFF
abundance: -; j_gene: TRBJ2-7; v_gene: TRBV7-6; d_gene: TRBD1; CDR3nt: TGTGCCAGCAGCCCCATCGGACAGGAGTCCTACGAGCAGTACTTC; CDR3aa: CASSPIGQESYEQYF
abundance: -; j_gene: TRBJ2-2; v_gene: TRBV7-2; d_gene: -; CDR3nt: TGTGCCAGCAGCCATCAACAGGGTTGGGCCGGGGAGCTGTTTTTT; CDR3aa: CASSHQQGWAGELFF
abundance: many; j_gene: TRBJ2-1; v_gene: TRBV7-9; d_gene: TRBD1; CDR3nt: TGTGCCAGCAGCCGGGACAGTAGTGGTGAGCAGTTCTTC; CDR3aa: CASSRDSSGEQFF
abundance: few; j_gene: TRBJ1-6; v_gene: TRBV24-1; d_gene: -; CDR3nt: TGTGCCACCAGTGATATACCGCCTAATTCACCCCTCCACTTT; CDR3aa: CATSDIPPNSPLHF
abundance: -; j_gene: TRBJ2-7; v_gene: TRBV20-1; d_gene: -; CDR3nt: TGCAGTGCTGCGCCAGGCTACGAGCAGTACTTC; CDR3aa: CSAAPGYEQYF
abundance: -; j_gene: TRBJ2-1; v_gene: TRBV30; d_gene: -; CDR3nt: TGTGCCTGGAGTGTGTGGGGGCTAAGTGATGAGCAGTTCTTC; CDR3aa: CAWSVWGLSDEQFF
abundance: many; j_gene: TRBJ2-1; v_gene: TRBV20-1; d_gene: TRBD2; CDR3nt: TGCAGTGCTAGGGATAGCGGGCCTACCTCCTACAATGAGCAGTTCTTC; CDR3aa: CSARDSGPTSYNEQFF
abundance: once; j_gene: TRBJ2-1; v_gene: TRBV7-6; d_gene: -; CDR3nt: TGTGCCAGCAGCCCACAGGCTCTGAGCTCCTACGATGAGCAGTTCTTC; CDR3aa: CASSPQALSSYDEQFF
abundance: -; j_gene: TRBJ1-3; v_gene: TRBV6-5; d_gene: TRBD1; CDR3nt: TGTGCCAGCAGTCCCTCCGGGACAGGGCAAAACACCATATATTTT; CDR3aa: CASSPSGTGQNTIYF
abundance: few; j_gene: TRBJ1-1; v_gene: TRBV7-9; d_gene: -; CDR3nt: TGTGCCAGCAGCTCGGCAGGGGTCGAAGCTTTCTTT; CDR3aa: CASSSAGVEAFF
abundance: once; j_gene: TRBJ2-1; v_gene: TRBV20-1; d_gene: TRBD2; CDR3nt: TGCAGTGCTAGAGAATGGCGGGAGATCAATGAGCAGTTCTTC; CDR3aa: CSAREWREINEQFF
abundance: few; j_gene: TRBJ1-1; v_gene: TRBV7-4; d_gene: -; CDR3nt: TGTGCCAGCAGAGGGATGAACACTGAAGCTTTCTTT; CDR3aa: CASRGMNTEAFF
abundance: many; j_gene: TRBJ1-6; v_gene: TRBV12-3/TRBV12-4; d_gene: TRBD1; CDR3nt: TGTGCCAGCAGCCACGGACAGGGAAATAATTCACCCCTCCACTTT; CDR3aa: CASSHGQGNNSPLHF